This T cell receptor (beta chain) emerged from a study of T cell responses to AZD1222 COVID-19 vaccine (dated by TCRdb to the early 2020s). Notes on the research overall: AZD1222 recipients whose second dose came at about 4 weeks and those whose second dose came at about 12 weeks were combined into one group, since spike-specific TCR depth and breadth did not differ between the two schedules. A total of 233 trial participants underwent TCR sequencing, of whom about 210 received two doses of AZD1222 and about 25 received two doses of the MenACWY control vaccine. Trial participants were enrolled by age into subgroups of 18-55, 56-69 and 70-plus years, and around 140, 26 and 57 TCR-sequenced participants, respectively, were included in these subgroups.

The paper as a whole reports these results and caveats: No day 14 peak-response samples were available, so repertoires were characterized only after the peak T cell response. The vaccine-associated CD4 TCRs covered the entire spike protein, and the dominant responses fell in regions 160-218 and 743-854. After two AZD1222 doses, spike-specific TCR breadth and depth were significantly higher than at day 0 and than in MenACWY recipients. The 56-69-year group was small, and its depth increase did not reach significance, likely because of low power. Most participants were white British and females outnumbered males, and the authors suggested that clonal diversity may have been underestimated. Reportedly, almost half of the unique spike-specific TCRs recognized epitopes lying outside the regions that are mutated in the B.1.351 and B.1.1.7 variants. Only six or seven AZD1222 recipients were SARS-CoV-2 seropositive at baseline, limiting conclusions about previously exposed vaccinees.

V is pared back by 3 bases and J by 4 bases, with 12 bases lying between the germline termini. The CDR3 runs 13 amino acids, cysteine and phenylalanine included. Here the CDR3 DNA is all that survives: 39 bases in frame from base 1. The CDR1 and CDR2 encoded by the germline V gene (reference sequence) are GTSNPN and SVGIG. This specimen's time point label, per the study, means: baseline before first vaccination. Vaccinee samples came from UK trials COV001 and COV002, including a single-blind randomized controlled phase 2/3 trial of AZD1222 (ChAdOx1 nCoV-19) in healthy adults. For TCRbeta chain sequencing, PBMC samples from trial participants were taken at day 0 and at day 28 after the second dose. The CDR3 regions of human TCRbeta chains were analyzed by immunosequencing. In the original analysis: Repertoire TCRs were matched against a reference library of SARS-CoV-2-specific TCRs generated with the MIRA antigen-specificity platform. Breadth was defined as the fraction of unique TCRs that were SARS-CoV-2-associated. Depth was defined as the fraction of total T cells that were SARS-CoV-2-associated. Using the MIRA data, each spike-specific TCR was assigned both to the spike region to which the TCR was reactive and to a CD4 or CD8 class. Log10-transformed breadth and depth values were compared by one-way ANOVA with Sidak's multiple comparisons tests. Held by TCRdb, this immuneACCESS table contains in-frame sequences only and omits some clones. Under half of the omission traces to an unresolved V gene where checked; the cause of the rest is unknown. Clonal size and the V and J genes are those of that table, whereas D and trimming came from the DNA. The sample profile shows 90,000 to 120,000 clones; more than 90% of them were found once. The ten biggest clones cover about 2.2% of the sample.

As for this clone: Its antigen has not been determined. Nothing much larger sits one base from this clone, and base qualities are not available.

The sample here was peripheral blood, taken on day 0 of AZD1222 vaccination. Rearrangement joined TRBV30 to TRBJ1-2; too little of a D gene remains to name it. This receptor was obtained from an adult in good health. The CDR3 in this case is CAWRPGNGYGYTF. The DNA reads TGTGCCTGGAGGCCCGGGAACGGCTATGGCTACACCTTC. Beyond the CDR3, the reference TRBV30 and TRBJ1-2 genes provide the residues; the full variable domain reads: SQTIHQWPATLVQPVGSPLSLECTVEGTSNPNLYWYRQAAGRGLQLLFYSVGIGQISSEVPQNLSASRPQDRQFILSSKKLLLSDSGFYLCAWRPGNGYGYTFGSGTRLTVV.